This TCR beta chain was captured by sequencing in a study of shared clonotypes between healthy human individuals (dated by TCRdb to 2020 to 2021). In terms of the full investigation: The cohort included a few men and a couple of women between 18 and 49 years of age. Per donor, three plates each were used for CD4 naive and CD4 memory, two for CD8 naive, and one for CD8 memory. To estimate repertoire size and how much clonotypes are shared between individuals, the study performed deep sequencing of blood TCR repertoires from roughly five healthy adults. Libraries were prepared and TCR repertoires were sequenced by different laboratories using diverse techniques, in order to increase sequencing depth and limit assay-specific biases. Each donor's leukapheresis produced roughly between roughly 0.85 and 9.5 billion PBMCs. What the authors observed across the whole study: Larger estimated clonotype richness was generally found for naive subsets than for memory subsets. Because the study included a small number of donors, the genetic and exposure-history diversity represented was limited. Sharing across several donors was observed for around 5% of naive CD4, 3% to 4% of naive CD8, 2.3% of memory CD4, and around 0.4% of memory CD8 clonotypes. Incomplete sequencing was indicated by rarefaction of sorted-subset datasets, despite the large sequencing depth. Pairwise subsampling led to the expectation that sequencing depth would affect the degree of clonotype sharing among donors. Sampling was restricted to blood, and TCR repertoires in tissues likely differ from the TCR repertoires found in blood. Compared with non-shared clonotypes, clonotypes shared by all four sorted-subset donors had higher generation probabilities.

Regarding this clone: Its antigen remains unidentified. No base qualities exist here, and no much larger clone lies one base off it.

Using the deep immunoSEQ assay, multiplex PCR amplified TCR CDR3 regions from genomic DNA. Extracted genomic DNA from each cell subset was spread evenly across all wells of several immunoSEQ 96-well plates, with each plate serving as a replicate. For sorted subsets, around 200 ng genomic DNA, equal to about 30,000 T cell genomes, was loaded into each replicate PCR. Purified libraries were measured with a Qubit 3.0 fluorometer, size-checked on a Bioanalyzer 2100, and measured again with the KAPA Library Quantification kit. Every immunoSEQ 96-well plate was sequenced on a separate single-read 150-cycle Illumina NextSeq 550 flow cell. The paper's data handling went like this. Because the immunoSEQ output included only junctional sequences and no quality scores, the filtering could not be the same as the filtering used for full-length reads. Sequences were annotated with PyIR, a Python wrapper for IgBLAST v1.9, and V/J genes and CDR3 were assigned using IMGT germline references. Reads were removed for weak V/J assignments (E-value above 1e-6), missing CDR3, stop codons, out-of-frame junctions, or ambiguous translated residues. A V3J clonotype was defined by an identical inferred V gene, J gene, and CDR3 amino acid sequence. The percentage overlap between two repertoires was calculated by dividing the number of shared unique clonotypes by the size of the smaller repertoire. Three approaches were used to assess repertoire richness: RTK rarefaction, the Chao1 estimator, and Recon v2.1 estimates of unobserved clonotypes. Generation probabilities for all TCRbeta clonotypes obtained by the gDNA method from several donors were computed using OLGA. As stored in TCRdb, this immuneACCESS dataset retains in-frame rearrangements with V and J assigned. A fraction of the clones does not appear; measured against another copy, unresolved V genes explain less than half of the discrepancy, and the remainder lacks a known reason. Clone size and the V and J calls come from that table; the DNA yielded D and trimming. The table for this sample lists some 2,000,000 clones; approximately 94% of them were counted only once. About 0.13% of the sample lies in the top ten.

Healthy HIV-negative adults with no recently reported acute infections or vaccinations were included as donors. Every donor was a Caucasian adult living in Nashville, Tennessee, USA. CD4+ T cells were enriched by magnetic negative selection; naive cells were then positively selected on CD45RA, and the negative fraction formed the memory subset. Blood was obtained by leukapheresis, after which PBMCs were separated by Ficoll-Histopaque density gradient centrifugation and cryopreserved in liquid nitrogen vapor phase. Analytical flow cytometry was used to check the purity and quantity of each magnetically sorted T cell population. From each sorted fraction, genomic DNA was isolated and quantified by UV absorbance on a Nanodrop 2000c. The sequenced sample consisted of naive CD4+ T cells sorted from blood. The label giving this sample's cell subset or site can be read as: CD45RA+ positively selected. This sequence was found in a man aged 18-30 years in good health.

CDR3 reads: CASRASGGSYNSPLHF. The DNA is as follows: TGTGCCAGCAGGGCCTCAGGGGGCTCCTATAATTCACCCCTCCACTTT. The rearrangement joined TRBV2 to TRBJ1-6; 7 bases in between match TRBD1. CDR1 and CDR2, looked up from the germline V gene, are SNHLY and FYNNEI. Including the terminal cysteine and phenylalanine, the CDR3 comprises 16 residues. The CDR3 DNA has 48 bases and is translated from base 1. V is trimmed back by 6 bases and J by 0 bases, and the junction contains 5 bases that no gene match accounts for.